These 18 T cell receptor beta chains were sequenced from one sample in a study of technical replicates of blood from a handful of donors. Sequencing was performed with immunoSEQ multiplex PCR; in TCRdb, only in-frame clones are kept and a portion is missing. The sample has tens of thousands of clones, just under 95% seen once; the top ten hold approximately 4%. Source material: PBMCs. Receptors were obtained from a human donor in good health. Some clones in this sample may be carry-over from other donors' samples.

This clone was seen just once. This sequence joins TRBV7-2 and TRBJ2-1; the match to TRBD2 covers 8 bases. CDR1 is SGHTA, CDR2 FQGNSA, per germline. The CDR3 is 12 amino acids. Trimming took 5 bases from V and 12 from J; bases not matched to a gene: 6. CDR3 protein: CASSLGGGGQFF. CDR3 in DNA: TGTGCCAGCAGCCTCGGGGGGGGTGGGCAGTTCTTC. Based on the CDR3 plus reference TRBV7-2 and TRBJ2-1, the full variable domain is GAGVSQSPSNKVTEKGKDVELRCDPISGHTALYWYRQSLGQGLEFLIYFQGNSAPDKSGLPSDRFSAERTGGSVSTLTIQRTQQEDSAVYLCASSLGGGGQFFGPGTRLTVL.

The V call is TRBV18, the J call TRBJ2-7, with 9 bases fitting TRBD2. The trim removed 3 bases at V and 3 bases at J, leaving 6 bases unmatched. The CDR3 runs to 15 residues. The germline V gene encodes CDR1 KGHSH and CDR2 LQKENI. CDR3 sequence reads: CASSPRGSGSYEQYF. CDR3 bases: TGTGCCAGCTCACCCCGGGGTAGCGGGAGCTACGAGCAGTACTTC.

For the CDR3, the DNA is TGTGCCAGCAGACGGACAGGACAGCTGAATTCACCCCTCCACTTT. Protein: CASRRTGQLNSPLHF. The V call is TRBV6-1, the J call TRBJ1-6, with 7 bases identical to TRBD1. The CDR3 totals 15 residues. The germline V gene has CDR1 MNHNS and CDR2 SASEGT. V lost 6 bases and J lost 7; bases outside the gene matches: 9.

The rearrangement links TRBV5-1 to TRBJ2-3, with D possibly matching TRBD2 (6 bases). Trimming cost V 4 bases and J 0 bases, with 12 bases left between them. Germline V gene sequence: CDR1 SGHRS, CDR2 YFSETQ. The CDR3 runs to 15 residues. As DNA, the CDR3 is TGCGCCAGCAGCCCTAAGCGGGTTAGCACAGATACGCAGTATTTT. Translating gives CASSPKRVSTDTQYF.

The chain joins TRBV18 to TRBJ1-2; possibly TRBD1 for D (6 bases). The CDR3 is 12 residues long. The germline CDR1 and CDR2 sequences are KGHSH and LQKENI. Trimming took off 6 bases at V and 5 bases at J, with 10 bases between the two ends. CDR3 in amino acids: CASSPTGYGYTF. In nucleotides, the CDR3 is TGTGCCAGCTCCCCCACAGGGTATGGCTACACCTTC.

The rearrangement joins TRBV9 to TRBJ2-3; 7 nucleotides match TRBD2. Germline CDR1 is SGDLS and CDR2 is YYNGEE. This CDR3 contains 16 residues. V lost 0 bases to trimming and J lost 0 bases; unmatched junction nucleotides: 4. The CDR3 DNA is TGTGCCAGCAGCGTAGGCCTAGCGGAAAGCACAGATACGCAGTATTTT. It encodes CASSVGLAESTDTQYF.

The CDR3 spells CASSFMGLASSEQFF. The CDR3 DNA sequence: TGTGCCAGCAGCTTTATGGGACTAGCGAGTAGTGAGCAGTTCTTC. The chain carries TRBV7-2 and TRBJ2-1; 10 bases are a match to TRBD2. The germline V gene encodes CDR1 SGHTA and CDR2 FQGNSA. The trim removed 3 bases at V and 9 bases at J, leaving 8 bases unmatched. This CDR3 is built from 15 residues. Looking up the rest from reference TRBV7-2 and TRBJ2-1 gives the full variable domain: GAGVSQSPSNKVTEKGKDVELRCDPISGHTALYWYRQSLGQGLEFLIYFQGNSAPDKSGLPSDRFSAERTGGSVSTLTIQRTQQEDSAVYLCASSFMGLASSEQFFGPGTRLTVL.

This chain's CDR3 is CASSLGQGFNQPQHF. The CDR3 DNA reads as TGTGCCAGCAGCTTGGGACAGGGGTTTAATCAGCCCCAGCATTTT. This chain joins TRBV5-8 and TRBJ1-5; 8 nucleotides align to TRBD1. V was pared by 0 bases and J by 4 bases, with 3 bases of the junction left unmatched. This CDR3 contains 15 residues. The germline V gene has CDR1 SGHTS and CDR2 YDEGEE. The whole variable domain, remainder taken from reference TRBV5-8 and TRBJ1-5, is EAGVTQSPTHLIKTRGQQATLRCSPISGHTSVYWYQQALGLGLQFLLWYDEGEERNRGNFPPRFSGRQFPNYSSELNVNALELEDSALYLCASSLGQGFNQPQHFGDGTRLSIL.

The V and J genes are TRBV11-1 and TRBJ1-2; no definite D call. Germline V gene sequence: CDR1 SGHAT, CDR2 FQDESV (reference sequence). V was pared by 5 bases and J by 5 bases, with 15 bases between. CDR3 size: 14 residues. CDR3 protein: CASSPIASLYGYTF. In nucleotides, the CDR3 is TGTGCCAGCAGCCCCATTGCTTCCCTATATGGCTACACCTTC.

In DNA form, the CDR3 reads TGTGCCAGCAGCTTAGTTCTAGCGGGGGCCTACTACGAGCAGTACTTC. It translates to CASSLVLAGAYYEQYF. The rearrangement joins TRBV7-2 to TRBJ2-7; 10 bases agree with TRBD2. After removal of 1 base from V and 3 bases from J, the junction contained 6 bases not matched to a gene. Germline V gene sequence: CDR1 SGHTA, CDR2 FQGNSA. CDR3 length equals 16 residues.

The V and J genes are TRBV7-6 and TRBJ2-3; D is uncertain. Trimming left V 6 bases short and J 0 bases short, with 13 bases between. The CDR3 covers 15 residues. Per germline, CDR1 SGHVS and CDR2 FNYEAQ. The CDR3 nucleotides read TGTGCCAGCAGGACCTGGAGTCCTAGCACAGATACGCAGTATTTT. Translating it yields CASRTWSPSTDTQYF. Supplemented by reference TRBV7-6 and TRBJ2-3, the full variable domain reads GAGVSQSPRYKVTKRGQDVALRCDPISGHVSLYWYRQALGQGPEFLTYFNYEAQQDKSGLPNDRFSAERPEGSISTLTIQRTEQRDSAMYRCASRTWSPSTDTQYFGPGTRLTVL.

The rearrangement links TRBV7-9 to TRBJ2-1; D is perhaps TRBD2 (5 bases). The CDR3 contains 18 residues. In germline, CDR1 is SEHNR, CDR2 FQNEAQ (reference sequence). The V end lost 1 base, the J end lost 1 base, and 17 bases lay between the germline ends. CDR3 sequence: CASSLDGRGRRSYNEQFF. The DNA of the CDR3 is TGTGCCAGCAGCTTAGACGGTAGAGGGAGAAGGTCCTACAATGAGCAGTTCTTC.

This chain uses TRBV2 with TRBJ2-7; a weak D match, TRBD1 (5 bases). The CDR3 is 13 residues long. The germline gives CDR1 SNHLY, CDR2 FYNNEI. Between the trimmed V and J ends, which lost 5 bases and 5 bases, there was a span of 13 bases. The CDR3 DNA reads TGTGCCAGCAGTTATTCAGGGTACCACGAGCAGTACTTC. It codes for CASSYSGYHEQYF.

The V gene is TRBV2, the J gene TRBJ1-5; D is unresolved. CDR1 is SNHLY and CDR2 is FYNNEI in the germline V gene. The CDR3 has 14 residues. The ends were cut back, 3 bases at V and 7 bases at J, with 13 bases in the middle. The DNA of the CDR3 is TGTGCCAGCAGTGAGTTGGCAGGCGTACAGCCCCAGCATTTT. Its translation is CASSELAGVQPQHF.

The CDR3 is CASSPFPRGANVLTF. CDR3 sequence (DNA): TGTGCCAGCAGCCCCTTTCCCCGGGGGGCCAACGTCCTGACTTTC. The chain uses TRBV7-2 and TRBJ2-6; D not resolved. Germline V gene lookup returns CDR1 SGHTA and CDR2 FQGNSA. The CDR3 has 15 amino acids. With 5 bases removed from V and 4 bases from J, the gap between germline ends came to 12 bases.

The V gene is TRBV19, the J gene TRBJ2-7; 9 bases align to TRBD2. Per germline, CDR1 LNHDA and CDR2 SQIVND (reference sequence). V lost 4 bases to trimming and J lost 5 bases; unmatched junction nucleotides: 15. The CDR3 has 17 amino acids. Written as DNA, the CDR3 is TGTGCCAGTAGTACACTTTACGCTTCCGGCGGGAGGGACGAGCAGTACTTC. Translating gives CASSTLYASGGRDEQYF. Filled out from reference TRBV19 and TRBJ2-7, the complete variable domain reads DGGITQSPKYLFRKEGQNVTLSCEQNLNHDAMYWYRQDPGQGLRLIYYSQIVNDFQKGDIAEGYSVSREKKESFPLTVTSAQKNPTAFYLCASSTLYASGGRDEQYFGPGTRLTVT.

V gene TRBV7-9 combines with J gene TRBJ1-1, with D possibly TRBD1 on 6 matching bases. This CDR3 spans 16 amino acids. CDR1 is SEHNR, CDR2 FQNEAQ, per germline (reference sequence). Trimming pared 5 bases from V and 1 base from J, leaving 17 bases between. The DNA for the CDR3 is TGTGCCAGCAGCGGCTGGGGGGGGGCGTCGAACACTGAAGCTTTCTTT. It specifies CASSGWGGASNTEAFF.

V usage is TRBV21-1 and J usage is TRBJ2-5; the D segment call TRBD2 is taken from the table without a DNA check. TRBV21-1 is a pseudogene segment. This CDR3 spans 14 amino acids. CDR3 in amino acids: CASSKYELRETQYF. CDR3 DNA sequence: TGTGCCAGCAGCAAATATGAACTCCGGGAGACCCAGTACTTC.